Described below is a single TCR beta chain sequence and its context. Antigen unknown. Trimming shortened V by 5 bases and J by 0 bases, and 7 bases separated the two germline ends. Germline V gives CDR1 SGHTA, CDR2 FQGNSA. There are 13 residues in the CDR3. This entry belongs to a study of CD8+ T cells in alopecia areata. Findings of the study overall: Lesional scalp, notably in alopecia totalis/universalis, had clonality above that of normal scalp.

RNA, once extracted, was reverse transcribed into cDNA for use as the sequencing template. Data came from immunoSEQ multiplex PCR; TCRdb stores just in-frame clones and leaves some out. The sample holds 110,000 to 150,000 clones, about 60% seen once. Sequencing was performed on CD4+ T cells sorted from blood, taken at week 0. The rearrangement links TRBV7-2 to TRBJ2-5; D not resolved. This receptor was identified in a human donor with alopecia areata. The CDR3 loop reads CASSPGDQETQYF. In DNA form, the CDR3 reads TGTGCCAGCAGCCCCGGAGACCAAGAGACCCAGTACTTC.